This passage covers 29 T cell receptor beta chains from one sample sequenced in a study of blood T cell repertoires in COVID-19 (TCRdb year 2020). Libraries were constructed by the immunoSEQ multiplex PCR assay. TCRdb took this table from immuneACCESS and kept in-frame rearrangements with V and J called. Such tables lack part of the clones; where checked against another copy, unresolved V genes explain under half of the gap, and the rest is unexplained. The table for this sample lists hundreds of thousands of clones; almost 90% of them were counted only once. The ten largest account for approximately 10% of the sample. Sequencing was performed on peripheral blood. The source of these receptors is a woman aged 30 to 39 with COVID-19, enrolled during active disease.

This chain uses TRBV6-5 with TRBJ2-7; the D gene is possibly TRBD1 (5 bases). V lost 6 bases to trimming and J lost 9 bases, with 15 bases between them. Germline assignment: CDR1 MNHEY and CDR2 SVGAGI. CDR3 length: 12 amino acids. The CDR3, as DNA: TGTGCCAGCAGCGGAAAGGGGATGGGGCAGTACTTC. It is translated as CASSGKGMGQYF.

V is TRBV18 and J is TRBJ2-2; TRBD2 matches at 13 bases. The CDR3 is made up of 16 amino acids. Germline CDR1 and CDR2: KGHSH and LQKENI. V shed 8 bases, J shed 4 bases, and the junction held 7 bases outside the gene matches. CDR3 sequence: CASRTSGSGSTGELFF. The DNA for the CDR3 is TGTGCCAGCCGGACTAGCGGGAGCGGTAGCACCGGGGAGCTGTTTTTT. Looking up the rest from reference TRBV18 and TRBJ2-2 gives the full variable domain: NAGVMQNPRHLVRRRGQEARLRCSPMKGHSHVYWYRQLPEEGLKFMVYLQKENIIDESGMPKERFSAEFPKEGPSILRIQQVVRGDSAAYFCASRTSGSGSTGELFFGEGSRLTVL.

V and J are TRBV25-1 and TRBJ2-4; D is perhaps TRBD1 (5 bases). CDR1 is MGHDK, CDR2 SYGVNS, per germline. V was cut by 8 bases and J by 4 bases, with 15 bases left in between. The CDR3 is made up of 14 amino acids. The chain's CDR3 is CASLEGVPKNIQYF. The CDR3 nucleotides are TGTGCCAGCCTAGAAGGGGTCCCTAAAAACATTCAGTACTTC.

The chain links TRBV15 to TRBJ1-5, with 7 bases lining up with TRBD1. Germline lookup yields CDR1 LNHNV and CDR2 YYDKDF (reference sequence). The length of the CDR3 is 18 residues. With 1 base clipped from V and 6 bases from J, the junction kept 15 bases outside the gene matches. The CDR3 DNA reads TGTGCCACCAGCAGAGCATACAGGGGACTCTTAACGCGTCAGCCCCAGCATTTT. Its translation: CATSRAYRGLLTRQPQHF.

V is TRBV30 and J is TRBJ1-6; unclear D gene. V was shortened by 5 bases and J by 5 bases, with 13 bases between the two germline ends. The CDR3 totals 14 residues. Germline CDR1 is GTSNPN and CDR2 is SVGIG (reference sequence). The CDR3 bases are TGTGCCTGGGTCCAACGAAGAGATAATTCACCCCTCCACTTT. Amino acid sequence: CAWVQRRDNSPLHF.

The chain employs TRBV5-1 and TRBJ2-7; D gene ambiguous. The V end lost 0 bases, the J end lost 2 bases, and 6 bases lay between the germline ends. The CDR3 length is 13 residues. Germline V lookup: CDR1 SGHRS, CDR2 YFSETQ. CDR3 in amino acids: CASSLETPYEQYF. CDR3 nucleotides: TGCGCCAGCAGCTTGGAGACACCCTACGAGCAGTACTTC.

In DNA form, the CDR3 reads TGCGCCAGCAGCCAAGATCGAGGGACTAGCGGCACAGATACGCAGTATTTT. Translated, it gives CASSQDRGTSGTDTQYF. This chain uses TRBV4-1 with TRBJ2-3; 10 bases fit TRBD2. The length of the CDR3 is 17 residues. Per the germline V gene, CDR1 is MGHRA and CDR2 is YSYEKL. V lost 0 bases and J lost 1; bases outside the gene matches: 4.

This chain uses TRBV29-1 with TRBJ1-1, with 11 bases aligning to TRBD1. Looked up from germline, CDR1 is SQVTM and CDR2 is ANQGSEA. The CDR3 totals 16 residues. J was trimmed by 5 bases and V by 4 bases; bases with no gene match: 12. The CDR3 sequence: CSVGAVPDRGPTEAFF. The CDR3 DNA follows: TGCAGCGTTGGCGCCGTCCCGGACAGGGGGCCTACTGAAGCTTTCTTT. The full variable domain, with the rest looked up from reference TRBV29-1 and TRBJ1-1, is SAVISQKPSRDICQRGTSLTIQCQVDSQVTMMFWYRQQPGQSLTLIATANQGSEATYESGFVIDKFPISRPNLTFSTLTVSNMSPEDSSIYLCSVGAVPDRGPTEAFFGQGTRLTVV.

A word on this clone: A clone one base away is much larger, so this may be a read error. J is TRBJ1-2 and V is TRBV3-1 (or the pseudogene TRBV3-2); TRBD1 aligns across 8 bases. J was trimmed by 4 bases and V by 6 bases; bases with no gene match: 4. The length of the CDR3 is 13 residues. From germline, CDR1 is LGHDT and CDR2 YNNKEL (reference sequence). The CDR3 is CASSRQGPYGYTF. The DNA for the CDR3 is TGTGCCAGCAGTCGACAGGGGCCCTATGGCTACACCTTC.

This clone was observed a single time. The chain employs TRBV5-1 and TRBJ2-7; tentative D call: TRBD2 (5 bases). Germline values: CDR1 SGHRS, CDR2 YFSETQ. The CDR3 is 14 residues long. V lost 1 base, J lost 7 bases, and 15 bases lay in between. CDR3 in DNA: TGCGCCAGCAGCTTGATCCGAGGACCGGGAGAGCAGTACTTC. As protein: CASSLIRGPGEQYF.

The CDR3 reads CASSRTMITEAFF. The CDR3 DNA follows: TGTGCCAGCAGCAGAACAATGATCACTGAAGCTTTCTTT. The chain couples TRBV6-5 to TRBJ1-1; D gene uncertain. The CDR3 has 13 residues. The germline CDR1 and CDR2 sequences are MNHEY and SVGAGI. V was pared by 6 bases and J by 4 bases, with 12 bases between.

V is TRBV13 and J is TRBJ1-6; no reliable D call. With 6 bases removed from V and 0 bases from J, the gap between germline ends came to 12 bases. The germline V gene has CDR1 PRHDT and CDR2 FYEKMQ (reference sequence). The CDR3 sequence is 16 residues long. CDR3 in amino acids: CASSPTGSSYNSPLHF. The CDR3 DNA sequence: TGTGCCAGCAGTCCGACTGGAAGCTCCTATAATTCACCCCTCCACTTT. Based on the CDR3 plus reference TRBV13 and TRBJ1-6, the full variable domain is AAGVIQSPRHLIKEKRETATLKCYPIPRHDTVYWYQQGPGQDPQFLISFYEKMQSDKGSIPDRFSAQQFSDYHSELNMSSLELGDSALYFCASSPTGSSYNSPLHFGNGTRLTVT.

This sequence joins TRBV4-3 and TRBJ2-1; 9 nucleotides align to TRBD2. The germline CDR1 and CDR2 sequences are LGHNA and YSLEER. This CDR3 region has 16 residues. J gave up 6 bases and V 1 base, and 7 bases lay outside the gene matches. CDR3 DNA: TGCGCCAGCAGCCAAGTCCTAGCGGGAAAGGGCAATGAGCAGTTCTTC. This sequence encodes CASSQVLAGKGNEQFF.

The chain employs TRBV18 and TRBJ2-1; the match to TRBD2 covers 11 bases. This CDR3 has 16 amino acids. J lost 7 bases, V lost 2 bases, and 7 bases had no gene match. Germline V lookup: CDR1 KGHSH, CDR2 LQKENI. The chain's CDR3 is CASSPGLAGGQNEQFF. The CDR3 DNA sequence: TGTGCCAGCTCACCAGGGCTAGCGGGAGGACAGAATGAGCAGTTCTTC.

The rearrangement uses TRBV6-5 and TRBJ2-7, with TRBD2 as a possible D gene (5 bases). Germline-derived CDR1 and CDR2 are MNHEY and SVGAGI. Trimming left V 6 bases short and J 6 bases short, with 15 bases between. The CDR3 loop spans 13 amino acids. Written as DNA, the CDR3 is TGTGCCAGCAGCGGGGATCCCTTCGGCGAGCAGTACTTC. This sequence encodes CASSGDPFGEQYF.

V and J are TRBV15 and TRBJ2-7, with 9 bases matching TRBD2. Unmatched junction bases numbered 2, after V lost 1 base and J lost 4 bases. Germline V gene data show CDR1 as LNHNV and CDR2 as YYDKDF (reference sequence). The CDR3 runs 14 residues. CDR3 loop: CATSRGGRGYEQYF. The CDR3 region has the DNA TGTGCCACCAGCAGAGGCGGGAGGGGATACGAGCAGTACTTC.

This clone occurred once. V gene TRBV14 combines with J gene TRBJ2-3; no reliable D call. The germline CDR1 and CDR2 sequences are SGHDN and FVKESK. This CDR3 is built from 12 residues. V gave up 4 bases and J gave up 2 bases, with 4 bases separating them. CDR3 bases: TGTGCCAGCAGCCCGTCCACAGATACGCAGTATTTT. This encodes CASSPSTDTQYF.

In DNA form, the CDR3 reads TGTGCCACCAGCATCCTGGGGCCCCCGGGACTAGTAGCCGAGCAGTACTTC. Its protein is CATSILGPPGLVAEQYF. The V and J genes are TRBV15 and TRBJ2-7; 8 bases line up with TRBD2. With V trimmed by 4 bases and J by 6 bases, 17 bases remained unmatched. Germline CDR1 and CDR2: LNHNV and YYDKDF (reference sequence). This CDR3 is 17 amino acids long.

The CDR3 sequence is CASSPPHKANYGYTF. The CDR3 nucleotides read TGTGCCAGCAGCCCACCCCACAAAGCTAACTATGGCTACACCTTC. The chain has TRBV11-2 and TRBJ1-2; D uncertain. Trimming removed 5 bases at V and 0 bases at J, with 13 bases between. The CDR3 contains 15 residues. Germline lookup yields CDR1 SGHAT and CDR2 FQNNGV.

Only one count was recorded for this clone. The chain couples TRBV5-5 to TRBJ1-4, with 8 bases lining up with TRBD1. J lost 1 base, V lost 8 bases, and 4 bases had no gene match. This CDR3 contains 14 residues. Germline-derived CDR1 and CDR2 are SGHKS and YYEKEE (reference sequence). The CDR3: CASGQGGTNEKLFF. The CDR3 DNA is TGTGCCAGTGGACAGGGAGGAACTAATGAAAAACTGTTTTTT.

V is TRBV5-1 and J is TRBJ2-3; TRBD2 matches at 15 bases. Germline V gives CDR1 SGHRS, CDR2 YFSETQ. V was pared by 6 bases and J by 2 bases, with 7 bases of the junction left unmatched. This CDR3 is built from 17 residues. CDR3 protein: CASTSGLAGGYTDTQYF. The CDR3 region has the DNA TGCGCCAGCACCTCGGGACTAGCGGGAGGCTACACAGATACGCAGTATTTT.

This clone was seen just once. The chain joins TRBV4-1 to TRBJ1-6; 9 nucleotides agree with TRBD1. CDR1 and CDR2 (germline): MGHRA, YSYEKL. This CDR3 contains 16 residues. J lost 6 bases, V lost 3 bases, and 6 bases had no gene match. CDR3 nucleotides: TGCGCCAGCAGCCAGGCAAGGGACAGGGTTAATTCACCCCTCCACTTT. Translation gives CASSQARDRVNSPLHF.

The chain is built from TRBV1 and TRBJ2-1; TRBD2, as called in the table, went unchecked against the DNA. TRBV1 constitutes a pseudogene. CDR3 length: 13 residues. The CDR3 region is CTSSQDLDNEQFF. The CDR3 nucleotides are TGCACCAGCAGCCAAGATCTAGACAATGAGCAGTTCTTC.

The chain employs TRBV7-9 and TRBJ1-2; unclear D gene. Trimming took off 3 bases at V and 8 bases at J, with 10 bases between the two ends. Per the germline V gene, CDR1 is SEHNR and CDR2 is FQNEAQ (reference sequence). The CDR3 has 12 residues. CDR3 nucleotide sequence: TGTGCCAGCAGCTTCTCCGCTAGCGGCTACACCTTC. It specifies CASSFSASGYTF.

CDR3: CASSPGLGSHEQYF. DNA of the CDR3: TGTGCCAGCAGCCCTGGACTAGGTTCCCACGAGCAGTACTTC. The chain carries TRBV11-2 and TRBJ2-7, with 7 bases lining up with TRBD2. In germline, CDR1 is SGHAT, CDR2 FQNNGV. The CDR3 contains 14 residues. With 5 bases clipped from V and 5 bases from J, the junction kept 9 bases outside the gene matches.

The V gene is TRBV9, the J gene TRBJ2-2, with D possibly being TRBD1 (8 bases). CDR1 and CDR2 (germline): SGDLS, YYNGEE. Trimming stripped 4 bases from V and 3 bases from J, with 16 bases between. The CDR3 is 16 amino acids. The CDR3 loop reads CASSTYRGRDTGELFF. CDR3 coding DNA: TGTGCCAGCAGCACCTACAGGGGGAGGGACACCGGGGAGCTGTTTTTT.

The V gene is TRBV5-4, the J gene TRBJ1-1; D possibly corresponds to TRBD1 (5 bases). V was trimmed by 1 base and J by 3 bases, leaving 10 bases between them. The V gene's germline CDR1 is SGHNT and CDR2 YYREEE (reference sequence). CDR3 length equals 14 residues. The DNA for the CDR3 is TGTGCCAGCAGCTTGAACGGGGGTGACACTGAAGCTTTCTTT. As protein: CASSLNGGDTEAFF.

The chain joins TRBV7-2 to TRBJ2-7; 14 nucleotides align to TRBD2. Germline CDR1 reads SGHTA; CDR2 reads FQGNSA. The CDR3 length is 15 residues. Germline trimming cut 5 bases from V and 5 bases from J; bases unmatched to any gene: 5. CDR3 sequence: CASSAGTSGRNEQYF. The CDR3 DNA follows: TGTGCCAGCAGCGCCGGGACTAGCGGGAGAAACGAGCAGTACTTC.

This chain joins TRBV7-2 and TRBJ1-6; 9 positions agree with TRBD1. The CDR3 is 14 amino acids. Germline CDR1 SGHTA, CDR2 FQGNSA. After removal of 3 bases from V and 8 bases from J, the junction contained 2 bases not matched to a gene. The CDR3, as DNA: TGTGCCAGCAGCTTTACAGGGGGCGATTCACCCCTCCACTTT. It translates to CASSFTGGDSPLHF. The variable domain in full, completed from reference TRBV7-2 and TRBJ1-6, reads GAGVSQSPSNKVTEKGKDVELRCDPISGHTALYWYRQSLGQGLEFLIYFQGNSAPDKSGLPSDRFSAERTGGSVSTLTIQRTQQEDSAVYLCASSFTGGDSPLHFGNGTRLTVT.